The sequence of this TCR beta chain was determined in a study of shared clonotypes between healthy human individuals. Study overall: Donors, aged 18 to 49, were a couple of women and three men. Study outcomes and limitations: Naive subsets, compared against memory subsets, generally had larger estimated richness values. In a handful of donors, around 4.8% of naive CD4 clonotypes appeared in common.

As for this clone: Its antigen is not identified.

The CDR3 covers 14 residues. Trimming removed 1 base at V and 3 bases at J, with 7 bases between. Germline CDR1 LGHNA, CDR2 YNFKEQ. Here immunoSEQ multiplex PCR was the method, and the copy in TCRdb shows in-frame clones only, minus some. The sample lists roughly 2.2 million clones; approximately 95% were seen once. Material for sequencing was naive CD4+ T cells from PBMCs. Subset in this sample: CD45RA+ positively selected. The source of this sequence is a young man in good health. Some clones in this sample may be carry-over from other donors' samples. The chain links TRBV4-2 to TRBJ1-5; the D is unclear. The CDR3 DNA is TGTGCCAGCAGCCAAGTGAGGGCCAATCAGCCCCAGCATTTT. Amino acids: CASSQVRANQPQHF.